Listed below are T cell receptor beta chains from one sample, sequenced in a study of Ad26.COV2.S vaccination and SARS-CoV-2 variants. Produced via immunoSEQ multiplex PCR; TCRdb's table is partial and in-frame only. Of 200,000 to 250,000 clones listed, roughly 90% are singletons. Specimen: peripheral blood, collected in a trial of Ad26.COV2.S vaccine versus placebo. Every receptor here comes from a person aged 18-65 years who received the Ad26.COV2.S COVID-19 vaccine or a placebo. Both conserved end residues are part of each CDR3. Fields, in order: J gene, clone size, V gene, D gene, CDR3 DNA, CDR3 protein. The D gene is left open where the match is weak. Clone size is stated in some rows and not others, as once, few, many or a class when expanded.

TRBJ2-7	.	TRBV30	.	TGTGCCTGGAGTCCAGGGGGGTACGAGCAGTACTTC	CAWSPGGYEQYF
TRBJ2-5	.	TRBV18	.	TGTGCCAGCTCACCGCTGCGGGAGACCCAGTACTTC	CASSPLRETQYF
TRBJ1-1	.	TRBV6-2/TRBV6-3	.	TGTGCCAGCAGTTCCGCCCAGGCGGGGAACACTGAAGCTTTCTTT	CASSSAQAGNTEAFF
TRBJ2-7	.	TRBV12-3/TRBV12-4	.	TGTGCCAGCAGTTACAGAATCTCCTACGAGCAGTACTTC	CASSYRISYEQYF
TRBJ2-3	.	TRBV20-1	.	TGCAGTGCTACCCAGCCAGATACGCAGTATTTT	CSATQPDTQYF
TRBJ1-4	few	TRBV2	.	TGTGCCAGCAGCACCCTGGACAGCCCGAATGAAAAACTGTTTTTT	CASSTLDSPNEKLFF
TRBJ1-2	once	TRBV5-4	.	TGTGCCAGCAGCCTCAACTCGGGCTACACCTTC	CASSLNSGYTF
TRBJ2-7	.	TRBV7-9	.	TGTGCCAGCAGCCCGGAGACTAGATTCTACGAGCAGTACTTC	CASSPETRFYEQYF
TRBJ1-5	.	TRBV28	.	TGTGCCAGCAGCCCTGTGGGGAGGAAATATTTTAGGAGTAGCAATCAGCCCCAGCATTTT	CASSPVGRKYFRSSNQPQHF
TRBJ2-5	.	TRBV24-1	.	TGTGCCACCAGTGATTTGGGGCAGCAAGAGACCCAGTACTTC	CATSDLGQQETQYF
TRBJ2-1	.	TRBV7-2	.	TGTGCCAGCAGTTATCTCTCCTACAATGAGCAGTTCTTC	CASSYLSYNEQFF
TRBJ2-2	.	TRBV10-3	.	TGTGCCGTCGGGGGTGAAGGGCGGAACACCGGGGAGCTGTTTTTT	CAVGGEGRNTGELFF
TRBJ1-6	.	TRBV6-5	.	TGTGCCAGCACCTTACATAATGGTTACAATTCACCCCTCCACTTT	CASTLHNGYNSPLHF
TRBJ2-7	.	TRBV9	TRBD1	TGTGCCAGCAGCTATACTAATACCCGGGACAGAATAGGCTACGAGCAGTACTTC	CASSYTNTRDRIGYEQYF
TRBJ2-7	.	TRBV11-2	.	TGTGCCAGCAGTCTCACAGACAGGATCTCCTACGAGCAGTACTTC	CASSLTDRISYEQYF
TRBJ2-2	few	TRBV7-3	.	TGTGCCAGCAGGTTTCAGGGGAACACCGGTGAGCTGTTTTTT	CASRFQGNTGELFF
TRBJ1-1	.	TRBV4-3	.	TGCGCCAGCAGCCAAGATGGGAGAACTGAAGCTTTCTTT	CASSQDGRTEAFF
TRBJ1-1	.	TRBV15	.	TGTGCCACCAGCAGAGATTTGGGAAGCGGGAACACTGAAGCTTTCTTT	CATSRDLGSGNTEAFF
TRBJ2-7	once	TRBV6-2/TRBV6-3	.	TGTGCCAGCAGTTACGTGGCAACCTACGAGCAGTACTTC	CASSYVATYEQYF
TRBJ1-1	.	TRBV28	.	TGTGCCATCCTCAGTGTGAACACTGAAGCTTTCTTT	CAILSVNTEAFF
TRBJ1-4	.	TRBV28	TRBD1	TGTGCCAGCAGCTTACCGACAGGGGCGGGAAAACTGTTTTTT	CASSLPTGAGKLFF
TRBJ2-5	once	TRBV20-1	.	TGCAGTGCTAGTGATTTGGAGACCCAGTACTTC	CSASDLETQYF
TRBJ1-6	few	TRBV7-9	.	TGTGCCAGCACCTCAGGCGGGCAGAATTCACCCCTCCACTTT	CASTSGGQNSPLHF
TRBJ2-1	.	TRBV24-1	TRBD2	TGTGCCACCAGTGATTTGCCGGCGGGAGTAATTGAGCAGTTCTTC	CATSDLPAGVIEQFF
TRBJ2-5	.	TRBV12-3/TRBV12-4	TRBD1	TGTGCCAGCAGTTTGGGGACAGGGGAGACCCAGTACTTC	CASSLGTGETQYF
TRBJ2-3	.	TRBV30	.	TGTGCCTGGAGCCACCCAGGGGGCACAGATACGCAGTATTTT	CAWSHPGGTDTQYF
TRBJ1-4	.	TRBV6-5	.	TGTGCCAGCAGTCTGCAGGGTGAAAAACTGTTTTTT	CASSLQGEKLFF
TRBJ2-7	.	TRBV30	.	TGTGCCTGGAGTGGTCAGGGCTACGAGCAGTACTTC	CAWSGQGYEQYF
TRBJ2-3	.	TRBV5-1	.	TGCGCCAGCAGCTGGACAGTGGGAGGGCCACTCGGAACAGATACGCAGTATTTT	CASSWTVGGPLGTDTQYF
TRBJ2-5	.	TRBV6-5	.	TGTGCCAGCAGTTACTCGTCCTTTGCCGAGACCCAGTACTTC	CASSYSSFAETQYF
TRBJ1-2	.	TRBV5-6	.	TGTGCCAGCAGCCTTTGGGGAGGGAGGTTCTATGGCTACACCTTC	CASSLWGGRFYGYTF
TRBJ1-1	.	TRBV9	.	TGTGCCAGCAGCGTAGACAGGGAAGGAACTGAAGCTTTCTTT	CASSVDREGTEAFF
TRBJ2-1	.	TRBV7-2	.	TGTGCCAGCAGCTTAGTCGGGTATGGTGAGCAGTTCTTC	CASSLVGYGEQFF
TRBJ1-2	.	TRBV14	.	TGTGCCAGCAGCCAAGCTCCTCTCTATGGCTACACCTTC	CASSQAPLYGYTF
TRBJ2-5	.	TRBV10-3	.	TGTGCCATCAGTGAGTCAAGGGAGACCCAGTACTTC	CAISESRETQYF
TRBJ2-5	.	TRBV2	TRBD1	TGTGCCAGCAGTTTTGCCGGGACAGGGGGAGGGCAAGAGACCCAGTACTTC	CASSFAGTGGGQETQYF
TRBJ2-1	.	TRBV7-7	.	TGTGCTAGCAGCTTAGCGTTAACGGGATACAATGAGCAGTTCTTC	CASSLALTGYNEQFF
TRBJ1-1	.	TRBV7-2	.	TGTGCCAGCAGCTTAGTATCAGCGAACACTGAAGCTTTCTTT	CASSLVSANTEAFF
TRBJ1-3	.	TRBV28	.	TGTGCCAGCAGTTTATGGGGGGTTCCCAGCTCTGGAAACACCATATATTTT	CASSLWGVPSSGNTIYF
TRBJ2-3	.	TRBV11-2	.	TGTGCCAGCAGCTCCCCATTAACAGATACGCAGTATTTT	CASSSPLTDTQYF